The 25 T cell receptor beta chains reported below all come from one sample, sequenced in a study of Graves' ophthalmopathy and Graves' hyperthyroidism. RNA transcripts were the source from which TCR beta CDR3 regions were amplified. HTBI primers were used in a first-round RT-PCR, which preceded a second-round multiplex PCR. TCRdb redid the calling of the multiplex PCR reads with MiXCR, one entry per CDR3 protein. Of hundreds of thousands of distinct CDR3 sequences listed, 40% are singletons. Sequencing was carried out using peripheral blood. The receptor source for this set is an adult man with Graves' ophthalmopathy.

This clonotype was recorded a few times. V usage is TRBV5-1 and J usage is TRBJ1-6; no clear D gene. CDR1 and CDR2 from the germline V gene are SGHRS and YFSETQ. The CDR3 loop spans 18 amino acids. V gave up 1 base and J gave up 9 bases, with 23 bases separating them. CDR3 DNA sequence: TGCGCCAGCAGCTTGAACGACAATTCAAGGTTAATGGGTTCACCCCTCCACTTT. Its translation: CASSLNDNSRLMGSPLHF.

V usage is TRBV20-1 and J usage is TRBJ2-7; 7 positions match TRBD1. CDR1 and CDR2 from the germline V gene are DFQATT and SNEGSKA (reference sequence). The V and J ends lost 8 bases and 5 bases, in that order; junction bases with no gene match: 9. The CDR3 spans 12 residues. CDR3 region: CSKRQGYDEQYF. CDR3 nucleotide sequence: TGCAGTAAAAGACAGGGTTACGACGAGCAGTACTTC.

This chain joins TRBV15 and TRBJ1-2, with TRBD1 matching over 10 bases. CDR1 LNHNV and CDR2 YYDKDF come from the germline V gene (reference sequence). V was clipped by 5 bases and J by 7 bases; unmatched bases: 13. The length of the CDR3 is 16 residues. The CDR3 reads CATSVLTGGASVGYTF. In DNA form, the CDR3 reads TGTGCCACCAGCGTTCTGACAGGGGGCGCATCTGTTGGCTACACCTTC.

This clonotype was observed a few times. This chain connects TRBV20-1 to TRBJ1-6, with D tentatively TRBD1 (5 bases). The CDR3 spans 15 residues. Trimming removed 4 bases at V and 7 bases at J, with 17 bases between. Germline V gene sequence: CDR1 DFQATT, CDR2 SNEGSKA (reference sequence). CDR3 in amino acids: CSATKPIPGNSPLHF. CDR3 sequence (DNA): TGCAGTGCTACCAAACCCATCCCAGGGAATTCACCCCTCCACTTT.

This clonotype was recorded a few times. The J gene is TRBJ1-4, the V gene TRBV4-3; D unresolved. This CDR3 is built from 15 residues. V dropped 5 bases and J dropped 6 bases, with 16 bases sitting between them. The germline CDR1 and CDR2 sequences are LGHNA and YSLEER. The CDR3 DNA is TGCGCCAGCAGCAATAGGGCTTGGGTTGATGAAAAACTGTTTTTT. Protein: CASSNRAWVDEKLFF.

With regard to this clonotype: The junction shows a germline mismatch at one end, possibly a read error. The V and J genes are TRBV7-9 and TRBJ1-4; 8 nucleotides align to TRBD1. The germline CDR1 and CDR2 sequences are SEHNR and FQNEAQ (reference sequence). The CDR3 extends over 13 amino acids. The CDR3: CASSSDREERLFF. DNA of the CDR3: TGTGCCAGCAGCTCGGACAGGGAAGAAAGACTGTTTTTT.

As regards this clonotype: One end of the junction varies from germline; a read error may be responsible. J is TRBJ2-5 and V is TRBV7-8; D is possibly TRBD1 (6 bases). The DNA end is a closer match to TRBJ2-1, so the J assignment may be wrong. The germline V gene has CDR1 SGHVS and CDR2 FQNEAQ. This CDR3 region has 15 residues. The CDR3 reads CASSQELTGHNEQFF. The CDR3, as DNA: TGCGCCAGCAGCCAAGAGCTGACAGGACACAATGAGCAGTTCTTC.

At least ten counts were recorded for this clonotype. V usage is TRBV25-1 and J usage is TRBJ1-6; D unresolved. The ends were cut back, 3 bases at V and 7 bases at J, with 13 bases in the middle. The length of the CDR3 is 15 residues. Germline loops: CDR1 MGHDK, CDR2 SYGVNS. CDR3 nucleotide sequence: TGTGCCAGCAGTGAGATTGGGCTGAAAAATTCACCCCTCCACTTT. Its protein product is CASSEIGLKNSPLHF.

The V call is TRBV29-1, the J call TRBJ1-2; 7 nucleotides agree with TRBD1. The V gene's germline CDR1 is SQVTM and CDR2 ANQGSEA. The CDR3 loop spans 13 amino acids. Trimming at V came to 7 bases and at J to 2 bases, leaving 7 bases not matched to a gene. The CDR3 sequence is CSATTGQNYGYTF. The CDR3 DNA reads as TGCAGCGCAACGACAGGGCAGAACTATGGCTACACCTTC.

The chain is built from TRBV7-3 and TRBJ2-6; D not resolved. The CDR3 sequence is 13 residues long. V dropped 3 bases and J dropped 12 bases, with 12 bases sitting between them. In germline, CDR1 is SGHTA, CDR2 FQGTGA. This CDR3 reads CASSLTGRGVLTF. CDR3 nucleotide sequence: TGTGCCAGCAGCTTGACGGGCCGCGGCGTCCTGACTTTC.

There are many counts of this clonotype. The rearrangement uses TRBV29-1 and TRBJ1-2; 9 bases agree with TRBD1. With V trimmed by 6 bases and J by 5 bases, 10 bases remained unmatched. The CDR3 loop spans 14 amino acids. Germline CDR1 SQVTM, CDR2 ANQGSEA. The CDR3: CSVATGQGGYGYTF. In DNA, the CDR3 is TGCAGCGTAGCCACGGGACAGGGCGGTTATGGCTACACCTTC.

V gene TRBV2 combines with J gene TRBJ2-6, with 7 bases aligning to TRBD2. V shed 0 bases and J 4 bases; nucleotides not matched to a gene: 0. This CDR3 region has 15 residues. Germline loops: CDR1 SNHLY, CDR2 FYNNEI. As DNA, the CDR3 is TGTGCCAGCAGTGAAGCACTAGCGGGGGCCAACGTCCTGACTTTC. It encodes CASSEALAGANVLTF.

Only a few counts were recorded for this clonotype. CDR3 bases: TGTGCCAGCAGTTATAGACAGGGGCCTCGGGACGAGCAGTACTTC. This sequence encodes CASSYRQGPRDEQYF. The J gene is TRBJ2-7, the V gene TRBV2; 8 nucleotides match TRBD1. V lost 5 bases and J lost 5; bases outside the gene matches: 11. There are 15 residues in the CDR3. CDR1 SNHLY and CDR2 FYNNEI come from the germline V gene.

V and J are TRBV7-9 and TRBJ2-5, with D perhaps matching TRBD1 (6 bases). This CDR3 region has 18 residues. The germline V gene encodes CDR1 SEHNR and CDR2 FQNEAQ (reference sequence). V lost 3 bases and J lost 3, with 23 bases in between. The CDR3 is CASSFSKSHRALEETQYF. The CDR3 nucleotides are TGTGCCAGCAGCTTTAGTAAAAGCCACAGGGCCCTAGAAGAGACCCAGTACTTC.

The chain uses TRBV7-9 and TRBJ1-4; weak D call: TRBD1 (6 bases). Trimming removed 4 bases at V and 2 bases at J, with 14 bases between. Germline-derived CDR1 and CDR2 are SEHNR and FQNEAQ (reference sequence). The CDR3 is 16 residues long. The CDR3 sequence: CASSSLSGATNEKLFF. In DNA, the CDR3 is TGTGCCAGCAGCTCATTATCGGGGGCGACTAATGAAAAACTGTTTTTT.

In this sample, this clonotype turned up many times. The J gene is TRBJ1-4, the V gene TRBV29-1; D might be TRBD1 (6 bases). Germline values: CDR1 SQVTM, CDR2 ANQGSEA. The CDR3 runs to 14 residues. Trimming removed 3 bases at V and 3 bases at J, with 11 bases between. The CDR3 loop is CSVEGALANEKLFF. In nucleotides, the CDR3 is TGCAGCGTTGAGGGGGCCTTGGCTAATGAAAAACTGTTTTTT.

The rearrangement links TRBV29-1 to TRBJ1-4; D is ambiguous. The CDR3 extends over 11 amino acids. Germline lookup yields CDR1 SQVTM and CDR2 ANQGSEA. V was pared by 4 bases and J by 7 bases, with 7 bases between. The CDR3 loop reads CSVGWGEKLFF. The DNA of the CDR3 is TGCAGCGTTGGATGGGGTGAAAAACTGTTTTTT.

The rearrangement uses TRBV10-3 and TRBJ2-7; 9 bases are a match to TRBD2. V gave up 10 bases and J gave up 5 bases; unmatched junction bases: 6. The germline gives CDR1 ENHRY, CDR2 SYGVKD. The CDR3 extends over 12 amino acids. The CDR3 region is CASRSSGDEQYF. As DNA, the CDR3 is TGTGCCAGCAGATCTAGCGGGGACGAGCAGTACTTC.

This clonotype appeared once. Sequence at one end of the junction differs from germline and may be a read error. The J gene is TRBJ2-2, the V gene TRBV2, with D possibly matching TRBD2 (6 bases). Looked up from germline, CDR1 is SNHLY and CDR2 is FYNNEI. This CDR3 has 15 amino acids. CDR3 protein: CGSSTAGLNTGELFF. The CDR3, as DNA: TGTGGCAGCAGCACAGCGGGCCTGAACACCGGGGAGCTGTTTTTT.

This clonotype was observed a few times. One end of the junction is discordant with germline, which a read error may explain. This chain links TRBV10-2 with TRBJ1-5; D not resolved. Germline V gene data show CDR1 as WSHSY and CDR2 as SAAADI. This CDR3 has 14 residues. The CDR3 nucleotides read TGTGCCAGCAGTTTGGAAGTAACTTTGCAGCCCCAGCATTTT. Its translation: CASSLEVTLQPQHF.

Concerning this clonotype itself: A much larger clonotype is one base distant, so this may be a read error. The chain combines TRBV2 with TRBJ1-2, with D unresolved. The germline gives CDR1 SNHLY, CDR2 FYNNEI. The CDR3 sequence is 14 residues long. The CDR3 DNA is TGTGCCAACAGTGAAGCGGGTTTCTCCTATGGCTACACCTTC. Residues: CANSEAGFSYGYTF.

The rearrangement links TRBV2 to TRBJ1-3, with D perhaps matching TRBD1 (6 bases). The germline CDR1 and CDR2 sequences are SNHLY and FYNNEI. The CDR3 runs 14 residues. V shed 5 bases and J shed 5 bases, with 13 bases lying between them. DNA for the CDR3: TGTGCCAGCAGTTTACAGGGTGACAGAAACACCATATATTTT. Its protein product is CASSLQGDRNTIYF.

The rearrangement uses TRBV7-9 and TRBJ2-2, with TRBD2 as a possible D gene (5 bases). This CDR3 has 15 amino acids. V was clipped by 5 bases and J by 1 base, with 11 bases between them. Germline CDR1 reads SEHNR; CDR2 reads FQNEAQ (reference sequence). The CDR3 here is CASSTYGGNTGELFF. The DNA for the CDR3 is TGTGCCAGCAGCACCTATGGAGGGAACACCGGGGAGCTGTTTTTT. The variable domain in full, with the rest retrieved from reference TRBV7-9 and TRBJ2-2, is DTGVSQNPRHKITKRGQNVTFRCDPISEHNRLYWYRQTLGQGPEFLTYFQNEAQLEKSRLLSDRFSAERPKGSFSTLEIQRTEQGDSAMYLCASSTYGGNTGELFFGEGSRLTVL.

The chain uses TRBV11-2 and TRBJ1-1, with TRBD1 identical over 11 bases. Germline V gene lookup returns CDR1 SGHAT and CDR2 FQNNGV. The V and J ends lost 3 bases and 10 bases, in that order; junction bases with no gene match: 7. The CDR3 covers 14 residues. In nucleotides, the CDR3 is TGTGCCAGCAGCTTGTTGGACAGGGGGCGCGGAGCTTTCTTT. This gives the protein CASSLLDRGRGAFF.

For the CDR3, the DNA is TGTGCCAGCAGCTTAGGCCCGGGGCAGGGCTATGGCTACACCTTC. It yields the protein CASSLGPGQGYGYTF. The chain uses TRBV11-2 and TRBJ1-2; a possible D gene is TRBD1 (5 bases). Trimming cost V 1 base and J 4 bases, with 13 bases left between them. This CDR3 spans 15 amino acids. Germline-derived CDR1 and CDR2 are SGHAT and FQNNGV. Together with reference TRBV11-2 and TRBJ1-2, the CDR3 gives the full variable domain: EAGVAQSPRYKIIEKRQSVAFWCNPISGHATLYWYQQILGQGPKLLIQFQNNGVVDDSQLPKDRFSAERLKGVDSTLKIQPAKLEDSAVYLCASSLGPGQGYGYTFGSGTRLTVV.